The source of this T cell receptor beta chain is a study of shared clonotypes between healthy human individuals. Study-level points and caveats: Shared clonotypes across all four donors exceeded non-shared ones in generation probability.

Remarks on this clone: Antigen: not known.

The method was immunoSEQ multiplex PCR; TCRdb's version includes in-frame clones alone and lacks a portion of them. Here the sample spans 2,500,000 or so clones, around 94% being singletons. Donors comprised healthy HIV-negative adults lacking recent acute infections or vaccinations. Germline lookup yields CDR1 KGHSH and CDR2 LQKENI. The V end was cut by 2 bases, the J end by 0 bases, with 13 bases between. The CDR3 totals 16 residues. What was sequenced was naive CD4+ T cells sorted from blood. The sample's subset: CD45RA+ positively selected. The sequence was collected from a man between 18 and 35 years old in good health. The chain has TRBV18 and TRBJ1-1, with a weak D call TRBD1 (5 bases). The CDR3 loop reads CASSPTGTPVNTEAFF. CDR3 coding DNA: TGTGCCAGCTCACCAACCGGGACGCCCGTGAACACTGAAGCTTTCTTT.